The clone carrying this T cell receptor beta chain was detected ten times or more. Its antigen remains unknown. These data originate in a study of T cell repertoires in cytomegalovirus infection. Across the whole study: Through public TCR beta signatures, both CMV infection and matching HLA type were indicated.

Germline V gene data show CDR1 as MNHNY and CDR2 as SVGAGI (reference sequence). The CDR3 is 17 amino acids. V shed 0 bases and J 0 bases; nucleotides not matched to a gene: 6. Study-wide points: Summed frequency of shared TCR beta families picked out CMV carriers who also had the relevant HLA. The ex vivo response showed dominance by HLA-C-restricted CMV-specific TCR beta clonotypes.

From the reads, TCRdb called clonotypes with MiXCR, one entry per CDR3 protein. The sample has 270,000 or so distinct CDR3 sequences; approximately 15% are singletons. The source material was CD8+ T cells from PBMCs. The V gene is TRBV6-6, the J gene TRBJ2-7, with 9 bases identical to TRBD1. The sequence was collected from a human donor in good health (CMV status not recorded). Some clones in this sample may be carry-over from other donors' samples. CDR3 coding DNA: TGTGCCAGCAGTTACTCGCAGGGGACAGGGAGCTCCTACGAGCAGTACTTC. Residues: CASSYSQGTGSSYEQYF.